A single sample gave rise to the 13 T cell receptor beta chains below, sequenced in a study of cytomegalovirus exposure and HLA in healthy donors. Amplification used 60 Vbeta primers and 13 Jbeta primers. The table came from immunoSEQ multiplex PCR; TCRdb's copy has only in-frame clones and leaves some out. The sample has 90,000 to 120,000 clones, roughly 73% seen once; the top ten hold roughly 8%. Sequencing was carried out using PBMCs. The receptors stem from a man aged 25-45 years in good health and CMV-seronegative.

The chain is built from TRBV29-1 and TRBJ2-7; D possibly corresponds to TRBD2 (6 bases). This CDR3 comprises 14 residues. CDR1 is SQVTM and CDR2 is ANQGSEA in the germline V gene. CDR3 nucleotides: TGCAGTGCCTTGACTAGTATTGGTTCCTACGAGCAGTACTTC. Translating gives CSALTSIGSYEQYF.

The rearrangement links TRBV7-3 to TRBJ1-1; D unresolved. This CDR3 has 13 amino acids. CDR1 is SGHTA and CDR2 is FQGTGA in the germline V gene. V dropped 5 bases and J dropped 2 bases, with 9 bases sitting between them. The CDR3 region is CASSKQLNTEAFF. Written as DNA, the CDR3 is TGTGCCAGCAGCAAACAGCTTAACACTGAAGCTTTCTTT. Combining the CDR3 with reference TRBV7-3 and TRBJ1-1 gives the whole variable domain GAGVSQTPSNKVTEKGKYVELRCDPISGHTALYWYRQSLGQGPEFLIYFQGTGAADDSGLPNDRFFAVRPEGSVSTLKIQRTERGDSAVYLCASSKQLNTEAFFGQGTRLTVV.

J is TRBJ2-7 and V is TRBV5-1; 9 nucleotides align to TRBD1. This CDR3 spans 15 amino acids. Germline V gene data show CDR1 as SGHRS and CDR2 as YFSETQ. V lost 8 bases and J lost 3; bases outside the gene matches: 12. CDR3 bases: TGCGCCAGTAGCAGACCGGGACAGGGAGACTACGAGCAGTACTTC. Translated, it gives CASSRPGQGDYEQYF.

CDR3 sequence reads: CASSGGGGETQYF. Here the CDR3 DNA reads TGTGCCAGCAGCGGGGGAGGCGGAGAGACCCAGTACTTC. This sequence joins TRBV11-2 and TRBJ2-5; tentatively, D is TRBD2 (6 bases). Trimming removed 5 bases at V and 4 bases at J, with 11 bases between. The CDR3 runs 13 residues. Germline V gene data show CDR1 as SGHAT and CDR2 as FQNNGV.

The chain is built from TRBV27 and TRBJ2-3; 9 bases match TRBD2. Germline CDR1 MNHEY, CDR2 SMNVEV (reference sequence). With 3 bases clipped from V and 6 bases from J, the junction kept 13 bases outside the gene matches. This CDR3 has 17 amino acids. The CDR3 here is CASSFRPVELAGDTQYF. The CDR3 bases are TGTGCCAGCAGTTTCAGACCCGTTGAGCTAGCGGGGGATACGCAGTATTTT.

The chain employs TRBV27 and TRBJ2-1, with 16 bases identical to TRBD2. Unmatched junction bases numbered 6, after V lost 4 bases and J lost 0 bases. The CDR3 runs 19 residues. The germline V gene has CDR1 MNHEY and CDR2 SMNVEV (reference sequence). The CDR3 loop is CASSSSGLAGGSSYNEQFF. CDR3 DNA sequence: TGTGCCAGCAGTTCATCGGGACTAGCGGGAGGGAGCTCCTACAATGAGCAGTTCTTC.

This rearrangement joins TRBV21-1 to TRBJ2-7; whether TRBD1, the table's D call, matches the DNA was not checked. TRBV21-1 is a pseudogene. This CDR3 has 15 residues. Here the CDR3 DNA reads TGTGCCAGCACCGTGCTAAAAGACAGGGAGTACGAGCAGTACTTC. It yields the protein CASTVLKDREYEQYF.

This clone has just a few counts. The rearrangement links TRBV29-1 to TRBJ2-5, with D perhaps TRBD2 (6 bases). Trimming cost V 3 bases and J 5 bases, with 13 bases left between them. This CDR3 has 13 amino acids. Germline CDR1 and CDR2: SQVTM and ANQGSEA. Here the CDR3 DNA reads TGCAGCGTTGACTCGCCGGGAGAGGAGACCCAGTACTTC. It specifies CSVDSPGEETQYF.

The chain carries TRBV7-9 and TRBJ1-2; tentative D call: TRBD1 (5 bases). The CDR3 loop spans 10 amino acids. CDR1 and CDR2 (germline): SEHNR, FQNEAQ (reference sequence). The V and J ends lost 10 bases and 7 bases respectively, with 10 bases between them. CDR3 nucleotides: TGTGCCACTACAGGTTCTGGCTACACCTTC. This encodes CATTGSGYTF.

The chain links TRBV9 to TRBJ2-7, with TRBD1 as a possible D gene (6 bases). The ends were cut back, 3 bases at V and 7 bases at J, with 11 bases in the middle. The CDR3 has 12 residues. Germline CDR1 SGDLS, CDR2 YYNGEE. Here the CDR3 reads CASSENRGEQYF. The DNA of the CDR3 is TGTGCCAGCAGCGAGAATAGGGGGGAGCAGTACTTC.

The chain recombines TRBV7-3 with TRBJ2-1; 10 bases fit TRBD2. In germline, CDR1 is SGHTA, CDR2 FQGTGA. The CDR3 runs 14 residues. The trim removed 5 bases at V and 6 bases at J, leaving 4 bases unmatched. As DNA, the CDR3 is TGTGCCAGCAGCCCCAGCGGGGGGGCCAATGAGCAGTTCTTC. It yields the protein CASSPSGGANEQFF.

This clone has a handful of counts. The V and J genes are TRBV7-2 and TRBJ2-7, with D maybe TRBD1 (6 bases). This CDR3 comprises 14 residues. The germline CDR1 and CDR2 sequences are SGHTA and FQGNSA. The V and J ends lost 1 base and 3 bases respectively, with 10 bases between them. In DNA, the CDR3 is TGTGCCAGCAGCTTAGACAGGGTCTACTACGAGCAGTACTTC. It codes for CASSLDRVYYEQYF.

As DNA, the CDR3 is TGTGCCAGCAGTTGGACTAGCGGGGATTACAATGAGCAGTTCTTC. Translation gives CASSWTSGDYNEQFF. The V call is TRBV2, the J call TRBJ2-1; 12 nucleotides agree with TRBD2. This CDR3 is 15 amino acids long. Per germline, CDR1 SNHLY and CDR2 FYNNEI. V shed 5 bases and J 4 bases; nucleotides not matched to a gene: 3. Full variable domain (outside the CDR3, taken from reference TRBV2 and TRBJ2-1): EPEVTQTPSHQVTQMGQEVILRCVPISNHLYFYWYRQILGQKVEFLVSFYNNEISEKSEIFDDQFSVERPDGSNFTLKIRSTKLEDSAMYFCASSWTSGDYNEQFFGPGTRLTVL.